This T cell receptor (beta chain) is from a study of identical twins. Overall study results and limits: Twin-shared out-of-frame alpha sequences showed excess low generation probability. Models predicted too little out-of-frame TCR alpha sharing in monozygotic twins. Analyses of zero insertions could, in part, be confounded by invariant MAIT and iNKT cells.

This clonotype has ten or more counts. Its specificity is unknown. CDR1 is LGHNA, CDR2 YNFKEQ, per germline. The ends lost 3 bases at V and 2 bases at J; junction bases unmatched: 3. This CDR3 comprises 14 residues. The authors used template switching to add a universal primer site and gave cDNA unique molecular identifiers. TCRdb itself ran the 5' RACE reads through MiXCR, one entry per CDR3 protein. The repertoire holds 400,000 to 500,000 distinct CDR3 sequences, with around 18% as singletons. This sequence was found in a middle-aged man in good health. Material for sequencing was naive T cells sorted from blood. The V gene is TRBV4-2, the J gene TRBJ1-2, with 7 bases that match TRBD1. The CDR3 loop is CASSHTTGNYGYTF. The DNA of the CDR3 is TGTGCCAGCAGCCACACGACAGGGAACTATGGCTACACCTTC.